This TCR beta chain is from a study of shared clonotypes between healthy human individuals. Study-level results: Non-shared clonotypes had lower generation probabilities than clonotypes shared by all four sorted-subset donors.

Original processing methods: ImmunoSEQ output held junction-only sequences without quality scores, so filtering differed. The data were produced by immunoSEQ multiplex PCR, yet TCRdb's version contains in-frame clones alone and is incomplete. V and J calls and clone size follow that table, whereas D and trimming were derived from the DNA. The sample has approximately 100,000 clones, 68% seen once. Trimming took off 0 bases at V and 0 bases at J, with 9 bases between the two ends. Germline CDR1 and CDR2: SNHLY and FYNNEI. There are 16 residues in the CDR3. With respect to this clone: Its antigen is undetermined.

The V gene is TRBV2, the J gene TRBJ2-1, with a weak D call TRBD1 (5 bases). The sample was memory CD8+ T cells sorted from blood. This sample's subset: CD45RO+ cells pooled with CCR7-negative TemRA cells. The receptor comes from a woman aged 30 to 39 in good health. The chain's CDR3 is CASSEARTSSYNEQFF. The CDR3 DNA follows: TGTGCCAGCAGTGAAGCCCGGACAAGCTCCTACAATGAGCAGTTCTTC. The complete variable domain, with remaining parts taken from reference TRBV2 and TRBJ2-1, reads EPEVTQTPSHQVTQMGQEVILRCVPISNHLYFYWYRQILGQKVEFLVSFYNNEISEKSEIFDDQFSVERPDGSNFTLKIRSTKLEDSAMYFCASSEARTSSYNEQFFGPGTRLTVL.